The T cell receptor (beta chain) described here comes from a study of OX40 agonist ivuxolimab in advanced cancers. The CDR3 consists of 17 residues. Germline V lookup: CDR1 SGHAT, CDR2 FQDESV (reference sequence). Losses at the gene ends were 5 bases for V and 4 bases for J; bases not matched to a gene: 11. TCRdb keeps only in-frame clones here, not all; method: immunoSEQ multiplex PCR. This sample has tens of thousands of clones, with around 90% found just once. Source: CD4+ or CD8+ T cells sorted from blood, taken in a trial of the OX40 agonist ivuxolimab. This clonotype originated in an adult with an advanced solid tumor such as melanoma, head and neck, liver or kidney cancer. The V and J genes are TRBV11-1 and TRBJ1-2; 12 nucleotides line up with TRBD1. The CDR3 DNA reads TGTGCCAGCAGCGAAACGGGACAGGGGGCGGGTCCCTATGGCTACACCTTC. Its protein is CASSETGQGAGPYGYTF.